Below are 3 T cell receptor beta chains sequenced from a single sample in a study of immune evolution from preneoplasia to lung adenocarcinoma. Repertoires were generated with immunoSEQ multiplex PCR, while TCRdb's copy carries only in-frame clones and drops some. The sample contains about 27,000 clones, around 70% of which appear only once. Sequenced: FFPE invasive lung adenocarcinoma tissue. Receptors originate from a person between 60 and 70 years old with invasive lung adenocarcinoma. Some clones in this sample may be carry-over from other donors' samples.

The chain has TRBV18 and TRBJ2-7; tentative D call: TRBD2 (5 bases). CDR3 length: 14 residues. V lost 3 bases, J lost 2 bases, and 11 bases lay in between. Germline CDR1 reads KGHSH; CDR2 reads LQKENI. The CDR3 region is CASSPDFQTYEQYF. The CDR3 region has the DNA TGTGCCAGCTCACCGGACTTCCAGACCTACGAGCAGTACTTC.

In regard to this clone: This sample includes further DNA sequences coding for the same CDR3. The chain is built from TRBV2 and TRBJ2-5; no clear D gene. Trimming stripped 8 bases from V and 5 bases from J, with 9 bases between. CDR3 length: 11 residues. CDR1 SNHLY and CDR2 FYNNEI come from the germline V gene. The CDR3 loop is CASSFLETQYF. DNA of the CDR3: TGTGCCAGCTCGTTTTTGGAGACCCAGTACTTC.

This clone was picked up one time. The chain carries TRBV18 and TRBJ1-1; the D gene is possibly TRBD1 (5 bases). The CDR3 is 15 residues long. V lost 5 bases, J lost 2 bases, and 15 bases lay in between. The germline V gene encodes CDR1 KGHSH and CDR2 LQKENI. The CDR3 here is CASSSRELSNTEAFF. As DNA, the CDR3 is TGTGCCAGCTCATCCAGGGAGCTTTCTAACACTGAAGCTTTCTTT.